The following is a TCR beta chain sequence with its context. Participant-given clinical history determined each cohort assignment. Two consecutive negative NP/OP PCR tests, clearance, or resolved symptoms defined Cohort 3 recovery. The data were taken from a study of blood T cell repertoires in COVID-19. Study-wide background: The United States, Italy and Spain supplied acute and convalescent COVID-19 samples. PBMCs, B-cell-depleted T cells, or T cells provided the cDNA or gDNA that made up the material.

The table came from immunoSEQ multiplex PCR; TCRdb's copy has only in-frame clones and leaves some out. The sample contains around 300,000 clones, about nine tenths of which appear only once. Sequencing used PBMCs or T cells enriched from blood (not recorded which). The sequence was obtained from a woman aged 25 to 39 who had recovered from COVID-19.

This chain's CDR3 is CASSEGRAAGAQYF. In DNA form, the CDR3 reads TGTGCCAGCAGTGAGGGTAGGGCGGCCGGGGCCCAGTACTTC. The rearrangement uses TRBV2 and TRBJ2-5; weak D call: TRBD2 (5 bases). The CDR3 extends over 14 amino acids. The V end lost 3 bases, the J end lost 9 bases, and 17 bases lay between the germline ends. Germline-derived CDR1 and CDR2 are SNHLY and FYNNEI.